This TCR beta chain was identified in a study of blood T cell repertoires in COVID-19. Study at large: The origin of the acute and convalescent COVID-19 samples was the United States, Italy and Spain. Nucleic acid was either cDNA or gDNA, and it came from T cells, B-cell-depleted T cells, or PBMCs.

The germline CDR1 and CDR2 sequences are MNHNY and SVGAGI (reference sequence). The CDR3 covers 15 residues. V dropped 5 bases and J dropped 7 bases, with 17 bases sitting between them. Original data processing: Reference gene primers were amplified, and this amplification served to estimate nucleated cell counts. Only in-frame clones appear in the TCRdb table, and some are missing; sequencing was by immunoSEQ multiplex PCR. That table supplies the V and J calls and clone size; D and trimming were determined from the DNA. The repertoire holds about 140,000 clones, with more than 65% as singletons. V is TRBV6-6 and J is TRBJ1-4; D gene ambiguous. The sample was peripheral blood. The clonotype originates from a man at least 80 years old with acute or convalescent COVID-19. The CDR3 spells CASSPSRAGGEKLFF. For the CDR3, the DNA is TGTGCCAGCAGTCCGTCGAGGGCCGGAGGTGAAAAACTGTTTTTT.